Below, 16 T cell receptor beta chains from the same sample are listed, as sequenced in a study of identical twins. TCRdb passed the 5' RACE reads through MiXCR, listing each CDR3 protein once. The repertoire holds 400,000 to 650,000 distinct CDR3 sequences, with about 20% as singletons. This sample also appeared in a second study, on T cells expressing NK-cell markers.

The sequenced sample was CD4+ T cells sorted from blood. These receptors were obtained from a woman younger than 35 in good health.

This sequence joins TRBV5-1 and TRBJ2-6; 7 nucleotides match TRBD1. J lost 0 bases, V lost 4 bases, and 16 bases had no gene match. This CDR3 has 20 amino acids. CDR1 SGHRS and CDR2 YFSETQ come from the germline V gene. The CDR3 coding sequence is TGCGCCAGCAGCCAACAACAAAGGGGACAGCCCAGCTCTGGGGCCAACGTCCTGACTTTC. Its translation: CASSQQQRGQPSSGANVLTF.

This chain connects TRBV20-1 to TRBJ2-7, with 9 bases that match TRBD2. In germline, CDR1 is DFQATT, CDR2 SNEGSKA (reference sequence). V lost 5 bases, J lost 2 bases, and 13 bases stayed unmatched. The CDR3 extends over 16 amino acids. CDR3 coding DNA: TGCAGTGCTGTACCGGGACTAGCTTTAGATGCCTACGAGCAGTACTTC. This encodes CSAVPGLALDAYEQYF.

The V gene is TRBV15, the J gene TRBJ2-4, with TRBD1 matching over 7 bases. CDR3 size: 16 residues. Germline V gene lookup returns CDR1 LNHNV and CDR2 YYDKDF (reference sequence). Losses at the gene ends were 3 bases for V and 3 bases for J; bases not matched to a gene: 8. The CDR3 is CATSSLRGLVKNIQYF. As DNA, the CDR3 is TGTGCCACCAGCAGCTTGAGGGGGCTGGTCAAAAACATTCAGTACTTC.

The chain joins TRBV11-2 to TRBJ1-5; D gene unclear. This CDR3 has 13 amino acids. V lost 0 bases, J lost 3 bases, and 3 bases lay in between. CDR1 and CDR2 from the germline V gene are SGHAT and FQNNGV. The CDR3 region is CASSLDLNQPQHF. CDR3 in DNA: TGTGCCAGCAGCTTAGATCTCAATCAGCCCCAGCATTTT. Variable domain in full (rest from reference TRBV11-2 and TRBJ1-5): EAGVAQSPRYKIIEKRQSVAFWCNPISGHATLYWYQQILGQGPKLLIQFQNNGVVDDSQLPKDRFSAERLKGVDSTLKIQPAKLEDSAVYLCASSLDLNQPQHFGDGTRLSIL.

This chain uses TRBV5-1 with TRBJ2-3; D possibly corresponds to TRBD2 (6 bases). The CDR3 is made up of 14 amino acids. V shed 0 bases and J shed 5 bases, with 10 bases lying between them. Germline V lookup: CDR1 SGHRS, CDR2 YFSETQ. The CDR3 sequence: CASSLGTTGDTQYF. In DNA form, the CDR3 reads TGCGCCAGCAGCTTGGGGACTACCGGAGATACGCAGTATTTT.

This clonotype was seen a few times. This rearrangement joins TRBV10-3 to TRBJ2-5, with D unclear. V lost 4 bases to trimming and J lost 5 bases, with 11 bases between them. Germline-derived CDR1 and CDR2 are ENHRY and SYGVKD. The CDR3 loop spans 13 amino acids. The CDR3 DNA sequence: TGTGCCATCAGTGGGATCGGGCGGGAGACCCAGTACTTC. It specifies CAISGIGRETQYF.

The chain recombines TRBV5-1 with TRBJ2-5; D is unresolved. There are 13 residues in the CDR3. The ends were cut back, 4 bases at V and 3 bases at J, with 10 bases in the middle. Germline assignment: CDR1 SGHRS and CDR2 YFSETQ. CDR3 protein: CASSLRAKETQYF. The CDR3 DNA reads TGCGCCAGCAGCCTCCGGGCCAAAGAGACCCAGTACTTC.

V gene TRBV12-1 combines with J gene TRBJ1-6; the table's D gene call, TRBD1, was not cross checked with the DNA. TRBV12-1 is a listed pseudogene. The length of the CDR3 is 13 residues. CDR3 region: CAISFGGDSPLHF. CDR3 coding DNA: TGTGCCATCAGCTTTGGGGGGGATTCACCCCTCCACTTT.

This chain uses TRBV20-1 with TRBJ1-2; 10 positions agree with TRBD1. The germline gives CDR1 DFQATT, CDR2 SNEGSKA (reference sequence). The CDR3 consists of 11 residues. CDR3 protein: CSPWDRGGYTF. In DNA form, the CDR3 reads TGCAGCCCTTGGGACAGGGGTGGCTACACCTTC.

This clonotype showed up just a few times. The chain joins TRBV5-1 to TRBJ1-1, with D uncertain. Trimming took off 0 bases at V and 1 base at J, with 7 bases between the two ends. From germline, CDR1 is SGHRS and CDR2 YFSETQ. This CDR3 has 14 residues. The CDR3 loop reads CASSLVSPNTEAFF. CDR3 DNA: TGCGCCAGCAGCTTGGTGTCGCCGAACACTGAAGCTTTCTTT.

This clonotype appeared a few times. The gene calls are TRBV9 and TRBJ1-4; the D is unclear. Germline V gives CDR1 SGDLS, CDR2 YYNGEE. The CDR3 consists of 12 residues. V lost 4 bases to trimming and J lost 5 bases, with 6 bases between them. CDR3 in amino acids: CASSRGNEKLFF. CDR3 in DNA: TGTGCCAGCAGCCGGGGAAATGAAAAACTGTTTTTT.

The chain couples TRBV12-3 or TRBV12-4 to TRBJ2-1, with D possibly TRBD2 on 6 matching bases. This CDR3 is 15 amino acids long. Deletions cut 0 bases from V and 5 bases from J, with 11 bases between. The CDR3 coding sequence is TGTGCCAGCAGTTTAGCGGCGGGGACCCACAATGAGCAGTTCTTC. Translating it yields CASSLAAGTHNEQFF.

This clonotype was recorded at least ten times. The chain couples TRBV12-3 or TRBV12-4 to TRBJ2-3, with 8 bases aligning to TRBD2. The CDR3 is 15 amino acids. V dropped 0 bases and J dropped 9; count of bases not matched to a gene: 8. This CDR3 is CASSLASGARDTQYF. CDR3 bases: TGTGCCAGCAGTTTAGCTAGCGGGGCTCGGGACACGCAGTATTTT.

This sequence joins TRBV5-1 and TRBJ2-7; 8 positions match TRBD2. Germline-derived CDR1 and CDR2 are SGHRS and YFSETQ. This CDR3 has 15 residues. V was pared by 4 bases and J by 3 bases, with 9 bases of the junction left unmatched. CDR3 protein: CASSRPGTSIYEQYF. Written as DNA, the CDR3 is TGCGCCAGCAGCCGTCCCGGGACTAGTATCTACGAGCAGTACTTC.

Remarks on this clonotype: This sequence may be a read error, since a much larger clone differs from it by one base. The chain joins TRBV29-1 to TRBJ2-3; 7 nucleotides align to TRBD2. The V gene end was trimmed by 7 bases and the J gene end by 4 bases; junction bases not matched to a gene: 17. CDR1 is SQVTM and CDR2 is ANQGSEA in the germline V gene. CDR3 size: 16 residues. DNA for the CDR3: TGCAGCGGGAAAAGGGGAGGGAGAGGCAGCTCAGATACGCAGTATTTT. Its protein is CSGKRGGRGSSDTQYF.

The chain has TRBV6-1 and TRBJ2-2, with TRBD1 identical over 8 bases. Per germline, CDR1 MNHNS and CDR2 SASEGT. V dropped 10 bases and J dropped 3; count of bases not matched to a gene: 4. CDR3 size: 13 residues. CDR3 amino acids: CATTQGDTGELFF. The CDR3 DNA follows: TGTGCCACAACACAGGGGGACACCGGGGAGCTGTTTTTT.